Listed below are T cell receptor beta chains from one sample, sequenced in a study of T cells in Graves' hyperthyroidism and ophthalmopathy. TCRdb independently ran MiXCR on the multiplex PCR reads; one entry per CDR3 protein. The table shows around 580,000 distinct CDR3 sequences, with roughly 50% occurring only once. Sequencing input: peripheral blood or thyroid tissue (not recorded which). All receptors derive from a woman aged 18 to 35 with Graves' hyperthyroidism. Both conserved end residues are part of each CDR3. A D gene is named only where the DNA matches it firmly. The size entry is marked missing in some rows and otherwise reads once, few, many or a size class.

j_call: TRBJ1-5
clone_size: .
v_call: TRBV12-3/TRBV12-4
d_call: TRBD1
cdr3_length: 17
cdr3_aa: CASTKGQGARGNQPQHF
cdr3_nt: TGTGCCAGCACCAAGGGACAGGGGGCTCGTGGCAATCAGCCCCAGCATTTT

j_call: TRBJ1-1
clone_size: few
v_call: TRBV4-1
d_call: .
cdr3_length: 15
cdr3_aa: CASSHADRFEAEAFF
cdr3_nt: TGCGCCAGCAGCCATGCTGACCGATTCGAGGCTGAAGCTTTCTTT

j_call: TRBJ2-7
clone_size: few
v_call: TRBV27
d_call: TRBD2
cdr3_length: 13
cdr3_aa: CASSYRPGGRQYF
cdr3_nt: TGTGCCAGCAGTTATCGGCCGGGGGGACGACAGTACTTC

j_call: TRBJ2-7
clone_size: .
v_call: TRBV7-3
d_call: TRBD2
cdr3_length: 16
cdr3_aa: CASSSPSGRAADEQYF
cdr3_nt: TGTGCCAGCAGCTCCCCTAGCGGGAGGGCGGCCGACGAGCAGTACTTC

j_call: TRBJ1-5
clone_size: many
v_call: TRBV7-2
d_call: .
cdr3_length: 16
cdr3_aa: CASSLRGRDPLQPQHF
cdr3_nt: TGTGCCAGCAGCTTAAGGGGCCGGGACCCACTTCAGCCCCAGCATTTT

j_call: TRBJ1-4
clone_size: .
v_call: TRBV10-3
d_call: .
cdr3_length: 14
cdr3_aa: CAISDGGRNEKLFF
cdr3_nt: TGTGCCATCAGTGACGGGGGCAGAAATGAAAAACTGTTTTTT

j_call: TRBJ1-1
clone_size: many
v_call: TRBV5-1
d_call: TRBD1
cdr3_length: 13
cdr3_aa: CASSQGDSNEAFF
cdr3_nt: TGCGCCAGCAGCCAAGGGGACAGCAATGAAGCTTTCTTT

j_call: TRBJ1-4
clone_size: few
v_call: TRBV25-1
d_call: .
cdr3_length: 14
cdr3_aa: CASSGGAGREKLFF
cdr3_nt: TGTGCCAGCAGTGGGGGAGCCGGTCGGGAAAAACTGTTTTTT

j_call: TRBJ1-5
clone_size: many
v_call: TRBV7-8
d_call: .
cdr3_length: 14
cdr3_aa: CASSLRQGNQPQHF
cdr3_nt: TGTGCCAGCAGCTTACGGCAGGGCAATCAGCCCCAGCATTTT

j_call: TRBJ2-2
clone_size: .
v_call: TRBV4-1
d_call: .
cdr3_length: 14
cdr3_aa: CASSQGQNTGELFF
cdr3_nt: TGCGCCAGCAGCCAAGGACAGAACACCGGGGAGCTGTTTTTT

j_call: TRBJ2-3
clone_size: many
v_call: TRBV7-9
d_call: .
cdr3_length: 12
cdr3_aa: CASSLSPDTQYF
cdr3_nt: TGTGCCAGCAGCTTAAGTCCAGATACGCAGTATTTT

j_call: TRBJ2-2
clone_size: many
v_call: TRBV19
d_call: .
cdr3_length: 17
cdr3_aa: CASSIDKTGAGTGELFF
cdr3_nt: TGTGCCAGTAGTATAGATAAGACGGGGGCAGGCACCGGGGAGCTGTTTTTT

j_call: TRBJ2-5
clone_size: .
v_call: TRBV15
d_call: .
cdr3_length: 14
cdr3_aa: CATSRDPAGETQYF
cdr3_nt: TGTGCCACCAGCAGAGATCCCGCGGGGGAGACCCAGTACTTC

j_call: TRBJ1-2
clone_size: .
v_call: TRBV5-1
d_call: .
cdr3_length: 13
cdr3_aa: CASSKGGDYGYTF
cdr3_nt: TGCGCCAGCAGTAAGGGGGGAGACTATGGCTACACCTTC

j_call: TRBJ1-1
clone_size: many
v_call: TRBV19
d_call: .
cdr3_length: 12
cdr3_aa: CASGYPNTEAFF
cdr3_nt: TGTGCCAGTGGATACCCGAACACTGAAGCTTTCTTT

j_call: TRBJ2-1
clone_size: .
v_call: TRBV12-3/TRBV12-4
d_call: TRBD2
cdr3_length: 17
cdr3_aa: CASSLVSGRESYNEQFF
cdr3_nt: TGTGCCAGCAGCCTTGTTAGCGGGAGAGAGTCCTACAATGAGCAGTTCTTC

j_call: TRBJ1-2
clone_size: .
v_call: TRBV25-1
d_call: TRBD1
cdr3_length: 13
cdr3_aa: CASPTGVNYGYTF
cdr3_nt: TGTGCCAGCCCCACAGGGGTGAACTATGGCTACACCTTC

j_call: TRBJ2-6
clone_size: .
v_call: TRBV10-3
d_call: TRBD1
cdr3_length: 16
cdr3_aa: CATPGQEVTGANVLTF
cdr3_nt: TGTGCCACCCCGGGACAGGAGGTGACCGGGGCCAACGTCCTGACTTTC

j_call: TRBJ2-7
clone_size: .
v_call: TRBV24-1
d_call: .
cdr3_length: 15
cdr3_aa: CATTGGSYRVHEQYF
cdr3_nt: TGTGCCACCACCGGGGGTTCCTACAGGGTCCACGAGCAGTACTTC

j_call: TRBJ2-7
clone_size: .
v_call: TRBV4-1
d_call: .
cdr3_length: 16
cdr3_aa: CASSQDISVGIYEQYF
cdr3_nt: TGCGCCAGCAGCCAAGATATTAGCGTAGGGATATACGAGCAGTACTTC

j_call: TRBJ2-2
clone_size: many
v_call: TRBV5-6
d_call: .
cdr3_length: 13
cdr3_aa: CASSAGPSGELFF
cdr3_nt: TGTGCCAGCAGCGCCGGACCCTCCGGGGAGCTGTTTTTT

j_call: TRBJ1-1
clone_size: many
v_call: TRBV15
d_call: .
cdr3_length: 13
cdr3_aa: CATSSFANTEAFF
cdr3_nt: TGTGCCACCAGCAGTTTTGCGAACACTGAAGCTTTCTTT

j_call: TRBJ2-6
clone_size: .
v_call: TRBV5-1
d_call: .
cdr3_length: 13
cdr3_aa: CASSLQVDGTEAF
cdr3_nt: TGCGCCAGCAGCCTACAGGTGGATGGGACTGAAGCTTTC